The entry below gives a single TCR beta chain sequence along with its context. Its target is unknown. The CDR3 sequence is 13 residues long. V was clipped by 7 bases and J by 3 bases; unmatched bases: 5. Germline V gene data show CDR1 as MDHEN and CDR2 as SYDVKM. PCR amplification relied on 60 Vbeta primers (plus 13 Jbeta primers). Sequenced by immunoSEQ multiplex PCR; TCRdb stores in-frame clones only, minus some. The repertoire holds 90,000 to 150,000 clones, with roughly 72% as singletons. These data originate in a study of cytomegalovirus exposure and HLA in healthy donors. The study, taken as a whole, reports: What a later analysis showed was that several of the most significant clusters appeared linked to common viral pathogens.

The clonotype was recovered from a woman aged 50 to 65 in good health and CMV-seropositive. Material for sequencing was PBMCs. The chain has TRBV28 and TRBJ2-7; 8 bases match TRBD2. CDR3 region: CASTFGTSYEQYF. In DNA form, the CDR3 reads TGTGCCAGCACCTTCGGGACTAGCTACGAGCAGTACTTC. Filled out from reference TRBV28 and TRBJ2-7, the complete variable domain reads DVKVTQSSRYLVKRTGEKVFLECVQDMDHENMFWYRQDPGLGLRLIYFSYDVKMKEKGDIPEGYSVSREKKERFSLILESASTNQTSMYLCASTFGTSYEQYFGPGTRLTVT.